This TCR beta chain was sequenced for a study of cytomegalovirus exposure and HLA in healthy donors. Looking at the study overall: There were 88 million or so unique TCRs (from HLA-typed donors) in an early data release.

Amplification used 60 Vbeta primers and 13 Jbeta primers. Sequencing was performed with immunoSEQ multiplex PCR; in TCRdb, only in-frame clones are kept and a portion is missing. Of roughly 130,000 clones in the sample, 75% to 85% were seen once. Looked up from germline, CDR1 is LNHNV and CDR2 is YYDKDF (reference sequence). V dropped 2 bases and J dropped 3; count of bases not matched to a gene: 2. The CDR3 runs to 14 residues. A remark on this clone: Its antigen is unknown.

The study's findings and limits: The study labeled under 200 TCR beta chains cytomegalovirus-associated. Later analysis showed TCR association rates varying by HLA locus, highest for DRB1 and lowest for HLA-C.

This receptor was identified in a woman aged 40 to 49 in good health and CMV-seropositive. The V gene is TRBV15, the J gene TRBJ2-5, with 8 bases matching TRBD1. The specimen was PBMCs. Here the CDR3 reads CATSRNRGEETQYF. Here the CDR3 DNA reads TGTGCCACCAGCAGAAACAGGGGGGAAGAGACCCAGTACTTC.